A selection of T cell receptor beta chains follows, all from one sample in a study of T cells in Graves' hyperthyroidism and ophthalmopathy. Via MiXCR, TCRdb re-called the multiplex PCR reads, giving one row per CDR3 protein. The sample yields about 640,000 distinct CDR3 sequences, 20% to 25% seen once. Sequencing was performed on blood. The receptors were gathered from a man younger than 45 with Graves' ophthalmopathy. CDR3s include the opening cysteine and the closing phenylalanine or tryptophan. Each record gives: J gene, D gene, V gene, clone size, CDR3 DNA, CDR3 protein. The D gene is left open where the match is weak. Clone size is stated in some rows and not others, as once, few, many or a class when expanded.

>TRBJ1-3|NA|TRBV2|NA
TGTGCCAGCAGTGAAGCCCGGTGGACGAAAGGAAACACCATATATTTT
CASSEARWTKGNTIYF
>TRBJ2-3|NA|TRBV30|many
TGTGCCTGGAGTGAACTAAAGTTCACAGATACGCAGTATTTT
CAWSELKFTDTQYF
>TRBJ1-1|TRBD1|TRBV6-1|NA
TGTGCCAGCAGAACTCTTCCAGACAGGGTAGGAGCTTTCTTT
CASRTLPDRVGAFF
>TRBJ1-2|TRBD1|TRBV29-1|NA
TGCAGCGTTGAACGGGGACAGAACTATGGCTACACCTTC
CSVERGQNYGYTF
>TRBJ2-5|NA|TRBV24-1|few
TGTGCCACCAGTGATGTCCAGGGGTATGGGGAGACCCAGTACTTC
CATSDVQGYGETQYF
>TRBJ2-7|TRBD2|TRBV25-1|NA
TGTGCCAGCACCGGACTAGCGGGACGGGACGAGCAGTACTTC
CASTGLAGRDEQYF
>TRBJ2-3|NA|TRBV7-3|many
TGTGCCAGCAGCCTCACCCCTGTCGGGATAGCAACAGATACGCAGTATTTT
CASSLTPVGIATDTQYF
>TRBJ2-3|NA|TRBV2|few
TGTGCCAGCAGTGAGAGAAGGGGTTATACGCAGTATTTT
CASSERRGYTQYF
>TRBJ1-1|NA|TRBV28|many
TGTGCCAGCAGTTTAGAGATGGGCAGTGGGGGCAAAGCTTTCTTT
CASSLEMGSGGKAFF
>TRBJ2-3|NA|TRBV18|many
TGTGCCAGCTCACCTGGGCACAGCACAGATACGCAGTATTTT
CASSPGHSTDTQYF
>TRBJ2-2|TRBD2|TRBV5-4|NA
TGTGCCAGCAAGCGGGAGGACTACGGGGAGCTGTTTTTT
CASKREDYGELFF
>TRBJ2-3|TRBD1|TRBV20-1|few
TGCAGTGCTTCCTCCGACAGGGTATTTACAAATACGCAGTATTTT
CSASSDRVFTNTQYF
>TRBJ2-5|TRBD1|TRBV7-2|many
TGTGCCAGCAGCTTAACGGGACAGGGGAGGACCCAGTACTTC
CASSLTGQGRTQYF
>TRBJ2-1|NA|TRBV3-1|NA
TGTGCCAGCAGCCCCCTGAACAGGGCCTACAATGAGCAGTTCTTC
CASSPLNRAYNEQFF
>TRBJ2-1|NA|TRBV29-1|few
TGCAGCGTTGAGGTTAGGGGGAATTCGGGGAGCGGGAACTACAATGAGCAGTTCTTC
CSVEVRGNSGSGNYNEQFF
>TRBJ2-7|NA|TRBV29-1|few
TGCAGCGTTGTTCGGCAGGGGCTTTCCTACGAGCAGTACTTC
CSVVRQGLSYEQYF
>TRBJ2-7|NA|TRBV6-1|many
TGTGCCAGCAGATCTTTCTCTCTGGGCACCTACGAGCAGTACTTC
CASRSFSLGTYEQYF
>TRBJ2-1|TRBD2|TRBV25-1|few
TGTGCCAGCAGTGAACTCCCCTTTAGGCGGGAGGCATACAATGAGCAGTTCTTC
CASSELPFRREAYNEQFF
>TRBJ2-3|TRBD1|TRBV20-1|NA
TGCAGTGCTAGCGGGCGCCAGGGGGCCACAGATACGCAGTATTTT
CSASGRQGATDTQYF
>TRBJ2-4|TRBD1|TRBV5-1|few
TGCGCCAGCAGCTTGGGACCCGGGACAGGGGGGATTCTAGCCAAAAACATTCAGTACTTC
CASSLGPGTGGILAKNIQYF
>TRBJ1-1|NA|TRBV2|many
TGTGCCAGCAGTGGGAGGGGTGAAGCTTTCTTT
CASSGRGEAFF
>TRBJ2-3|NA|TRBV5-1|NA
TGCGCCAGCAGTTCGGACAGAAATACGCAGTATTTT
CASSSDRNTQYF
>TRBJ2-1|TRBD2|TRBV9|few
TGTGCCAGCAGCGTAAGGGCGGGAGACGGCAATGAGCAGTTCTTC
CASSVRAGDGNEQFF
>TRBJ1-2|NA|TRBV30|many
TGTGCCTGGGGCGTTGGGGGCTACACCTTC
CAWGVGGYTF
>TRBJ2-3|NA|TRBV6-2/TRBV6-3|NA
TGTGCCAGCAGCGGGACGGCCTCTAGCACAGATACGCAGTATTTT
CASSGTASSTDTQYF
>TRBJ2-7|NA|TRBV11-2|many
TGTGCCAGCAGCTTGGGACCTGGGCAGTACTTC
CASSLGPGQYF
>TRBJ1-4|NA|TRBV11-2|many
TGTGCCAGCAGCCTAGGTGGGGGCCTCGAAAAACTGTTTTTT
CASSLGGGLEKLFF
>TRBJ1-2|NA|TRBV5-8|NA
TGTGCCGGCAGTCATAGACAGGCTAACTATGGCTACACCTTC
CAGSHRQANYGYTF
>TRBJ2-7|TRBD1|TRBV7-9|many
TGTGCCAGCAGCCCCCGGGACAGGAGTCCCTACGAGCAGTACTTC
CASSPRDRSPYEQYF
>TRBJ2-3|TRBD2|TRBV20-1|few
TGCAGTGCTAACCAGGGACATAGGGGGACTAGCGGTTATTCAGATACGCAGTATTTT
CSANQGHRGTSGYSDTQYF
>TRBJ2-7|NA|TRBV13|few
TGTGCCAGCAGCTTAGGGAGCGGGACAGGTCTCTACGAGCAGTACTTC
CASSLGSGTGLYEQYF
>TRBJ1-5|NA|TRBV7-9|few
TGTGCCAGCGGGCGTGAAGAGCCCCAGCATTTT
CASGREEPQHF
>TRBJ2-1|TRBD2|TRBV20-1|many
TGCAGTGCTAGATCAACTAGCGGGAGTACCGATGAGCAGTTCTTC
CSARSTSGSTDEQFF
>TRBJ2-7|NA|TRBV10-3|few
TGTGCCATCAGTGAGCCCGGCTTGGACAGCTCCTACGAGCAGTACTTC
CAISEPGLDSSYEQYF
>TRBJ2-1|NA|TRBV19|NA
TGTGCCAGTAGTATGAAGGGGTATGGGTACAATGAGCAGTTCTTC
CASSMKGYGYNEQFF
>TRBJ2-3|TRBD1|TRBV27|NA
TGTGCCAGCAAACCGGGACAGGGTTTAGGTCCGCAGTATTTT
CASKPGQGLGPQYF
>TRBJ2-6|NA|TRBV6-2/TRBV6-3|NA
TGTGCCAGCGTGGGGACATCCTCTGGGGCCAACGTCCTGACTTTC
CASVGTSSGANVLTF
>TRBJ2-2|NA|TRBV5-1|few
TGCGCCAGCAGCCTGGCTAGCGCCACCGGGGAGCTGTTTTTT
CASSLASATGELFF
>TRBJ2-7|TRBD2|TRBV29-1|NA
TGCAGCGTAGAAGACTACGGTCTAGCGGACTCCTACGAGCAGTACTTC
CSVEDYGLADSYEQYF
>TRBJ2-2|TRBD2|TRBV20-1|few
TGCAGTGCCCCGAGCGGGAGAGGGAACACCGGGGAGCTGTTTTTT
CSAPSGRGNTGELFF
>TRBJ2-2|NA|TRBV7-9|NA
TGTGCCAGCACCGTCTACGATACCGGGGAGCTGTTTTTT
CASTVYDTGELFF